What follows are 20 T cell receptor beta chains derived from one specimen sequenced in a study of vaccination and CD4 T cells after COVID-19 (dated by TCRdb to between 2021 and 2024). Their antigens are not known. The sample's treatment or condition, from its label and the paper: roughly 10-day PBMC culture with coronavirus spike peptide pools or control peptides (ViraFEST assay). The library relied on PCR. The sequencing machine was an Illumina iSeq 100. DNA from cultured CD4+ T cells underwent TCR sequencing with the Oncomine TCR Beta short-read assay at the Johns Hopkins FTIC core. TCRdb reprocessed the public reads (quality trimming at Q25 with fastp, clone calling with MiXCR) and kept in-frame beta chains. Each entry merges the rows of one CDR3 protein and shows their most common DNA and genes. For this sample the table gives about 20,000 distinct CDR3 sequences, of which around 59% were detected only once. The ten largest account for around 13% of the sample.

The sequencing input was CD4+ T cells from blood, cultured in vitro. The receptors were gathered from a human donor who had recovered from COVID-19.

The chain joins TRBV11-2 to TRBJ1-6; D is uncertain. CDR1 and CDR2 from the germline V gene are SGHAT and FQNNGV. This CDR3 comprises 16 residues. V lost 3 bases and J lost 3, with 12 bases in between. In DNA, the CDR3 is TGTGCCAGCAGCTTTGGGTGGGCTAACTATAATTCACCCCTCCACTTT. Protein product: CASSFGWANYNSPLHF.

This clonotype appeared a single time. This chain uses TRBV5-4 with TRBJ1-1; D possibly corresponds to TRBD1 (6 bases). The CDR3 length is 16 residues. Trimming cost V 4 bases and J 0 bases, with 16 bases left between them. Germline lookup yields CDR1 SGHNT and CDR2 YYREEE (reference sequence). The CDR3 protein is CASSGKTGMMNTEAFF. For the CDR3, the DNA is TGTGCCAGCAGCGGTAAGACAGGAATGATGAACACTGAAGCTTTCTTT.

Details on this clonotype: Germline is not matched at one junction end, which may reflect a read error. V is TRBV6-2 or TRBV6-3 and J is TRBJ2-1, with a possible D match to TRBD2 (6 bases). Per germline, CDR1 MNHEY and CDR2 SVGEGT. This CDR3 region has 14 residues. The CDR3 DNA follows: TGTGCCAGCACTGCCCGGGACTCCTACAGTGAGCAGTTCTTC. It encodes CASTARDSYSEQFF.

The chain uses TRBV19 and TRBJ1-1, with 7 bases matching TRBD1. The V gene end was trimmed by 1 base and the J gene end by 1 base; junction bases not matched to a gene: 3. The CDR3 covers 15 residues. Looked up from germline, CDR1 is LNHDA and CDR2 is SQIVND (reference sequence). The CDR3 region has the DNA TGTGCCAGTAGTATAGTGGGGACAGCGAACACTGAAGCTTTCTTT. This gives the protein CASSIVGTANTEAFF.

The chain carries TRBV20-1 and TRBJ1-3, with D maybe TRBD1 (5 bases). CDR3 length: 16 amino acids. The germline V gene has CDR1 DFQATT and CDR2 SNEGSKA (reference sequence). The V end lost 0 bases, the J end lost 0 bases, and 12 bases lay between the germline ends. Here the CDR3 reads CSARDLRGSSGNTIYF. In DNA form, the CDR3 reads TGCAGTGCTAGAGATCTCCGGGGGAGCTCTGGAAACACCATATATTTT.

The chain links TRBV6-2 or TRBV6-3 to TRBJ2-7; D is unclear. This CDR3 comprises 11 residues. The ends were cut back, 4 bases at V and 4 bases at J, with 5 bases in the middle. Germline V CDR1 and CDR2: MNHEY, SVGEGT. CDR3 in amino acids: CASSSTYEQYF. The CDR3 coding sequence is TGTGCCAGCAGTTCTACGTACGAGCAGTACTTC.

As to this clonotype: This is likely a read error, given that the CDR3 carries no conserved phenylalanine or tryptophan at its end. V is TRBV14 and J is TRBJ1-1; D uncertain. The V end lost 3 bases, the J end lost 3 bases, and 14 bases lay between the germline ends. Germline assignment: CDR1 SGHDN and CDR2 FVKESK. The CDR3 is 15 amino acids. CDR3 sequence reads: CASSQIDLRHTEAFL. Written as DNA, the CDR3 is TGTGCCAGCAGCCAGATCGATCTACGCCACACTGAAGCTTTCTTA.

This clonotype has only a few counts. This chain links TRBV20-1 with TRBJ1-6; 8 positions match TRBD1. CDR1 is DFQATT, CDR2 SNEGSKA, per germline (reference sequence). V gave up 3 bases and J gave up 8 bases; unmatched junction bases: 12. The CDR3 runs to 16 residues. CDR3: CSARGVQQGGYSPLHF. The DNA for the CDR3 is TGCAGTGCTAGGGGGGTCCAACAGGGGGGGTATTCACCCCTCCACTTT.

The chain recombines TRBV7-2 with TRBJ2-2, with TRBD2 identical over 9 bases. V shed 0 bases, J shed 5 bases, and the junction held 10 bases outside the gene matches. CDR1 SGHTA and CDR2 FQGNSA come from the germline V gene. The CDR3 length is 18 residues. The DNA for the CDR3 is TGTGCCAGCAGCTTAGCGATGACTAGCGGACCCCTAACCGGGGAGCTGTTTTTT. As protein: CASSLAMTSGPLTGELFF.

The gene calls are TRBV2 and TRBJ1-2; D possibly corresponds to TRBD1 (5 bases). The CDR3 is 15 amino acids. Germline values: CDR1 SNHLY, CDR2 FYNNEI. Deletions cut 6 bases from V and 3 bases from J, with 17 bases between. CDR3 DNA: TGTGCCAGCAGCCCCGGGGGTACGCCTTACTATGGCTACACCTTC. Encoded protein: CASSPGGTPYYGYTF.

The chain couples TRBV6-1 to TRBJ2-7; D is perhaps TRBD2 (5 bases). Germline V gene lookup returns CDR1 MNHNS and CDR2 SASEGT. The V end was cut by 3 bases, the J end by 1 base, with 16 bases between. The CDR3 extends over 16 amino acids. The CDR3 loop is CASSDLAGRRSYEQYF. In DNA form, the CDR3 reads TGTGCCAGCAGTGATCTGGCGGGCAGAAGATCCTACGAGCAGTACTTC.

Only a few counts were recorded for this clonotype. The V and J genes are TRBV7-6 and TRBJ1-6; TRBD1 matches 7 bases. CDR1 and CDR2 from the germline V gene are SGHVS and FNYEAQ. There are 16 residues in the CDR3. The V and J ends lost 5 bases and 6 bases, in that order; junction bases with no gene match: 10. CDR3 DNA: TGTGCCAGCAGCCCTAACCCGGGACAGCTTAATTCACCCCTCCACTTT. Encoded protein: CASSPNPGQLNSPLHF.

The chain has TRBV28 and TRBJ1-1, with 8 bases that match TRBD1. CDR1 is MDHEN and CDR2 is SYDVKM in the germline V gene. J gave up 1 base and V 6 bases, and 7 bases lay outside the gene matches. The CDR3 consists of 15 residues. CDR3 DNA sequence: TGTGCCAGCAGCGATCGTACAGGGGGGAACACTGAAGCTTTCTTT. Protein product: CASSDRTGGNTEAFF.

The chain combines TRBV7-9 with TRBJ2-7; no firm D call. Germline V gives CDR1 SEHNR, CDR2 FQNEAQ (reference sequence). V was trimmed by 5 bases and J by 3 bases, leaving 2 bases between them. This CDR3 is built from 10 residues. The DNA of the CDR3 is TGTGCCAGCAGCAACTACGAGCAGTACTTC. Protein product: CASSNYEQYF.

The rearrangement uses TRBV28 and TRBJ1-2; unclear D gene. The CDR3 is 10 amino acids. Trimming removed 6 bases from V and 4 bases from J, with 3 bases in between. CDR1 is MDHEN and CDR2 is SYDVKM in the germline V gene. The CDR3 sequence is CASRGYGYTF. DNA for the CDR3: TGTGCCAGCAGAGGCTATGGCTACACCTTC.

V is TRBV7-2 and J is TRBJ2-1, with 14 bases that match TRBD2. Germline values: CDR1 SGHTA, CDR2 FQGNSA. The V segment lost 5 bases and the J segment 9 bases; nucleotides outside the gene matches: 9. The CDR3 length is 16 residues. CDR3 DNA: TGTGCCAGCAGCAAATTGACTAGCGGGGGGGCCGGTGAGCAGTTCTTC. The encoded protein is CASSKLTSGGAGEQFF.

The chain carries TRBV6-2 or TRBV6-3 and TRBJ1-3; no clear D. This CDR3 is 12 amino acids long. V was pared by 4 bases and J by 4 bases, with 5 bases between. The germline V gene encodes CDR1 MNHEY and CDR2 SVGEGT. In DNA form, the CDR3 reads TGTGCCAGCAGTTCCGGCGGAAACACCATATATTTT. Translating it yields CASSSGGNTIYF.

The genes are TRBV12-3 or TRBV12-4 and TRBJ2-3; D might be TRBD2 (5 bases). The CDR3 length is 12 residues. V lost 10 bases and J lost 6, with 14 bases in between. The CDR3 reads CATILVADTQYF. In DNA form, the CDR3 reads TGTGCCACCATCCTTGTAGCGGATACGCAGTATTTT.

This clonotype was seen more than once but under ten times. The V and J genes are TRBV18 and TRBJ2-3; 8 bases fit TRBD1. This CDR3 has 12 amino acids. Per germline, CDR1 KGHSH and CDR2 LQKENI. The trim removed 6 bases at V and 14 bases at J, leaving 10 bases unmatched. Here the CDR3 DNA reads TGTGCCAGCTCCCCAGGACAGGGCCCCCGGTATTTT. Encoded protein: CASSPGQGPRYF.

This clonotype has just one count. CDR3 residues: CASSIMDMNTEAFF. The CDR3 DNA is TGTGCCAGTAGTATTATGGACATGAACACTGAAGCTTTCTTT. This sequence joins TRBV19 and TRBJ1-1, with a possible D match to TRBD1 (5 bases). Germline CDR1 reads LNHDA; CDR2 reads SQIVND (reference sequence). The V end was cut by 3 bases, the J end by 0 bases, with 8 bases between. The CDR3 is 14 amino acids.